This entry features one T cell receptor beta chain sequence. What it binds is not known. Repertoires were generated with immunoSEQ multiplex PCR, while TCRdb's copy carries only in-frame clones and drops some. This sample yields around 25,000 clones, of which approximately 94% are seen a single time; less than 1.5% belongs to the top ten. The germline V gene has CDR1 MRHNA and CDR2 SNTAGT. The V end was cut by 0 bases, the J end by 4 bases, with 9 bases between. This CDR3 is 14 amino acids long. The data are from a study of T cell clonotyping in hematopoietic cell transplantation. General study points: Without cell sorting, CD4 versus CD8 contributions remain unresolved. Few recipient clonotypes overlapped donors; over 97% were de novo at given depth.

This clonotype was sampled from a man in his forties or fifties in good health. Some clones in this sample may be carry-over from other donors' samples. The sample consisted of peripheral blood mononuclear cells. The chain has TRBV6-4 and TRBJ1-2, with D perhaps matching TRBD1 (6 bases). CDR3 nucleotides: TGTGCCAGCAGTGACTCGGCGACAGGCTATGGCTACACCTTC. This sequence encodes CASSDSATGYGYTF.